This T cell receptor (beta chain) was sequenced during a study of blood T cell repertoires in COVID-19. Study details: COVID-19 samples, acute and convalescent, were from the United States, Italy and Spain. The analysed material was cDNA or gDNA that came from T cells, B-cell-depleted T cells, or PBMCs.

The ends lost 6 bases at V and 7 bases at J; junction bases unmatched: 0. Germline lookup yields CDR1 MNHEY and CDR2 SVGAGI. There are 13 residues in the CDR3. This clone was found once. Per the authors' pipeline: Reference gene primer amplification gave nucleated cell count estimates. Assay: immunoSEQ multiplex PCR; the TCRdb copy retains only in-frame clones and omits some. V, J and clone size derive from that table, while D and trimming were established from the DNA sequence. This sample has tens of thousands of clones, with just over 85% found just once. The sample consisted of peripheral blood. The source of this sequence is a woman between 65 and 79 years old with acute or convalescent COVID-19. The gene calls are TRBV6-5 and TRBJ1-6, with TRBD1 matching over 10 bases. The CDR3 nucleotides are TGTGCCAGCAGGGGACAGGGGAATTCACCCCTCCACTTT. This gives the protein CASRGQGNSPLHF.